The T cell receptor (beta chain) under discussion was sequenced for a study of blood T cell repertoires in COVID-19. Background on the study: The origin of the acute and convalescent COVID-19 samples was the United States, Italy and Spain.

The CDR3 is 15 amino acids. Germline V gene sequence: CDR1 SGHTA, CDR2 FQGTGA. The V segment lost 5 bases and the J segment 0 bases; nucleotides outside the gene matches: 6. Libraries were prepared by immunoSEQ multiplex PCR; TCRdb keeps only in-frame clonotypes and omits some of them. The data hold tens of thousands of clones, with 87% observed a single time. What was sequenced was peripheral blood. The receptor was derived from a woman older than 75 with COVID-19, enrolled during active disease. The chain combines TRBV7-3 with TRBJ1-1; TRBD1 matches at 7 bases. CDR3 residues: CASSATGQMNTEAFF. The CDR3 DNA sequence: TGTGCCAGCAGCGCTACGGGACAGATGAACACTGAAGCTTTCTTT.